One and the same sample provided the 25 T cell receptor beta chains below, sequenced in a study of blood T cell repertoires in COVID-19. Sequencing was performed with immunoSEQ multiplex PCR; in TCRdb, only in-frame clones are kept and a portion is missing. In the table there are around 170,000 clones, more than 75% of which are singletons. Sequencing was done on a sample of PBMCs or T cells enriched from blood (not recorded which). The source of these receptors is a man aged 55 to 70 who had been exposed to COVID-19.

The chain links TRBV19 to TRBJ2-7; a weak D match, TRBD2 (5 bases). CDR1 LNHDA and CDR2 SQIVND come from the germline V gene (reference sequence). The CDR3 covers 12 residues. V gave up 8 bases and J gave up 0 bases, with 8 bases separating them. CDR3: CASASGSYEQYF. CDR3 DNA sequence: TGTGCCAGTGCCAGCGGCTCCTACGAGCAGTACTTC. The entire variable domain, with the rest obtained from reference TRBV19 and TRBJ2-7, is as follows: DGGITQSPKYLFRKEGQNVTLSCEQNLNHDAMYWYRQDPGQGLRLIYYSQIVNDFQKGDIAEGYSVSREKKESFPLTVTSAQKNPTAFYLCASASGSYEQYFGPGTRLTVT.

This sequence joins TRBV5-1 and TRBJ2-2, with D perhaps matching TRBD1 (5 bases). Trimming took 0 bases from V and 0 from J, leaving 12 bases between them. CDR3 length equals 17 residues. Germline V gives CDR1 SGHRS, CDR2 YFSETQ. CDR3 nucleotide sequence: TGCGCCAGCAGCTTGGCCTTAGGGGTCGCGAACACCGGGGAGCTGTTTTTT. This gives the protein CASSLALGVANTGELFF.

This chain links TRBV24-1 with TRBJ2-7; D might be TRBD1 (6 bases). Deletions cut 5 bases from V and 2 bases from J, with 12 bases between. The CDR3 has 14 amino acids. Germline values: CDR1 KGHDR, CDR2 SFDVKD. The CDR3 is CATSVGTPPYEQYF. The DNA of the CDR3 is TGTGCCACCAGTGTCGGGACACCACCCTACGAGCAGTACTTC.

V usage is TRBV5-4 and J usage is TRBJ2-7; no clear D. The germline V and J ends were trimmed by 0 bases and 0 bases, with 4 bases remaining between them. The CDR3 consists of 13 residues. The germline V gene has CDR1 SGHNT and CDR2 YYREEE (reference sequence). CDR3 nucleotide sequence: TGTGCCAGCAGCTTGGGCAGCTCCTACGAGCAGTACTTC. It specifies CASSLGSSYEQYF.

The chain carries TRBV2 and TRBJ2-7, with D possibly being TRBD1 (6 bases). CDR3 size: 15 residues. Trimming removed 6 bases from V and 0 bases from J, with 15 bases in between. Germline CDR1 and CDR2: SNHLY and FYNNEI. Written as DNA, the CDR3 is TGTGCCAGCAGATCTACAGGGACCTACTCCTACGAGCAGTACTTC. Protein sequence: CASRSTGTYSYEQYF.

The J gene is TRBJ1-2, the V gene TRBV28; 7 bases are shared with TRBD1. The CDR3 is 15 amino acids. Trimming cost V 6 bases and J 8 bases; bases outside gene matches: 15. From germline, CDR1 is MDHEN and CDR2 SYDVKM. CDR3 residues: CASRERGGGAYGYTF. The CDR3 DNA is TGTGCCAGCAGAGAACGTGGAGGGGGCGCTTACGGCTACACCTTC.

The chain employs TRBV29-1 and TRBJ1-4, with a tentative D call TRBD1 (6 bases). V shed 5 bases and J shed 7 bases, with 20 bases lying between them. The CDR3 totals 15 residues. CDR1 is SQVTM and CDR2 is ANQGSEA in the germline V gene. The CDR3 region has the DNA TGCAGCGTTAATCCACAGGGAGCGGTCGGTGAAAAACTGTTTTTT. This codes for CSVNPQGAVGEKLFF.

The chain has TRBV21-1 and TRBJ2-5; TRBD2 is taken as the D call from the table, unchecked against the DNA. TRBV21-1 is classified as a pseudogene. The CDR3 is made up of 14 amino acids. CDR3 DNA: TGTGCCAGCAGCACCCACCGGGACGGGGGGACCCAGTACTTC. It yields the protein CASSTHRDGGTQYF.

This clone was counted once. The CDR3 nucleotides read TGTGCCAGCAGCCCCTCTCTCGGTAACTATGGCTACACCTTC. It encodes CASSPSLGNYGYTF. The chain couples TRBV5-6 to TRBJ1-2; D remains ambiguous. CDR1 is SGHDT and CDR2 is YYEEEE in the germline V gene. V lost 4 bases to trimming and J lost 1 base, with 11 bases between them. The CDR3 runs 14 residues.

The rearrangement links TRBV6-5 to TRBJ1-6, with D perhaps matching TRBD1 (6 bases). Germline V CDR1 and CDR2: MNHEY, SVGAGI. The CDR3 contains 14 residues. CDR3 residues: CAHTGLQNEAPLHF. The CDR3, as DNA: TGTGCACACACAGGGCTTCAAAACGAGGCACCCCTCCACTTT.

This clone was seen once. J is TRBJ1-4 and V is TRBV10-3; 8 nucleotides line up with TRBD1. CDR1 and CDR2 from the germline V gene are ENHRY and SYGVKD. CDR3 length: 16 amino acids. Trimming at V came to 2 bases and at J to 10 bases, leaving 12 bases not matched to a gene. This CDR3 reads CAISEGSGQGFGKLFF. The CDR3 nucleotides are TGTGCCATCAGTGAGGGATCAGGACAGGGATTTGGAAAACTGTTTTTT.

A remark on this clone: Other DNA sequences in the sample encode the same CDR3. The J gene is TRBJ2-7, the V gene TRBV29-1; a possible D gene is TRBD1 (6 bases). The CDR3 loop spans 13 amino acids. V gave up 4 bases and J gave up 1 base, with 11 bases separating them. Germline V gene sequence: CDR1 SQVTM, CDR2 ANQGSEA. The CDR3 DNA reads TGCAGCGTTGTTCAGGGGCCGTCCTACGAGCAGTACTTC. Encoded protein: CSVVQGPSYEQYF.

This chain connects TRBV5-4 to TRBJ1-2; no clear D. This CDR3 is built from 13 residues. Germline V gene sequence: CDR1 SGHNT, CDR2 YYREEE (reference sequence). Trimming removed 0 bases at V and 4 bases at J, with 7 bases between. The CDR3 DNA reads TGTGCCAGCAGCTTGGCACAGCTCTATGGCTACACCTTC. This codes for CASSLAQLYGYTF.

This clone was seen more than once but under ten times. In nucleotides, the CDR3 is TGTGCCAGCAGTTACGGACAGGAATATCAGCCCCAGCATTTT. The encoded protein is CASSYGQEYQPQHF. The chain combines TRBV6-2 or TRBV6-3 with TRBJ1-5; 7 positions match TRBD1. The germline V gene has CDR1 MNHEY and CDR2 SVGEGT. With 2 bases clipped from V and 5 bases from J, the junction kept 3 bases outside the gene matches. This CDR3 has 14 amino acids.

The chain links TRBV18 to TRBJ2-5; D possibly corresponds to TRBD2 (7 bases). Germline CDR1 KGHSH, CDR2 LQKENI. The V end lost 2 bases, the J end lost 4 bases, and 11 bases lay between the germline ends. The CDR3 is 14 residues long. The DNA of the CDR3 is TGTGCCAGCTCACCAGCGGGGGCGCGAGAGACCCAGTACTTC. Translating gives CASSPAGARETQYF.

V gene TRBV19 combines with J gene TRBJ2-6; TRBD2 matches 9 bases. This CDR3 contains 14 residues. V lost 10 bases, J lost 4 bases, and 5 bases stayed unmatched. CDR1 LNHDA and CDR2 SQIVND come from the germline V gene (reference sequence). CDR3 bases: TGTGCCACGCGGGAGGGTGAAGGGGCCAACGTCCTGACTTTC. It yields the protein CATREGEGANVLTF. Full variable domain (rest looked up from reference TRBV19 and TRBJ2-6): DGGITQSPKYLFRKEGQNVTLSCEQNLNHDAMYWYRQDPGQGLRLIYYSQIVNDFQKGDIAEGYSVSREKKESFPLTVTSAQKNPTAFYLCATREGEGANVLTFGAGSRLTVL.

The chain is built from TRBV10-3 and TRBJ2-7; tentative D call: TRBD2 (6 bases). The CDR3 runs to 12 residues. The ends were cut back, 3 bases at V and 6 bases at J, with 9 bases in the middle. Germline V CDR1 and CDR2: ENHRY, SYGVKD. This chain's CDR3 is CAISETSSEQYF. Written as DNA, the CDR3 is TGTGCCATCAGTGAAACTAGCTCCGAGCAGTACTTC.

The gene calls are TRBV7-8 and TRBJ2-5; 13 bases are shared with TRBD2. CDR3 size: 17 residues. V lost 5 bases, J lost 4 bases, and 10 bases stayed unmatched. The germline V gene has CDR1 SGHVS and CDR2 FQNEAQ. CDR3 DNA sequence: TGTGCCAGCAGCGAACGAGGGACTAGCGGGAAGGGAGAGACCCAGTACTTC. It translates to CASSERGTSGKGETQYF.

The CDR3 DNA sequence: TGTGCCAGCAGTTTTACGAGCTCTGGAAACACCATATATTTT. Translating gives CASSFTSSGNTIYF. V usage is TRBV27 and J usage is TRBJ1-3; no reliable D call. In germline, CDR1 is MNHEY, CDR2 SMNVEV (reference sequence). The V and J ends lost 3 bases and 0 bases respectively, with 6 bases between them. The CDR3 is 14 residues long.

The chain uses TRBV5-1 and TRBJ2-7, with D possibly matching TRBD2 (6 bases). From germline, CDR1 is SGHRS and CDR2 YFSETQ. The CDR3 extends over 15 amino acids. V shed 0 bases and J shed 3 bases, with 13 bases lying between them. The CDR3 reads CASSLAGQGGYEQYF. The DNA of the CDR3 is TGCGCCAGCAGCTTGGCTGGGCAGGGAGGCTACGAGCAGTACTTC.

The chain is built from TRBV5-1 and TRBJ1-6; no definite D call. V lost 0 bases and J 9 bases, leaving 13 bases between the germline ends. The CDR3 has 15 residues. Looked up from germline, CDR1 is SGHRS and CDR2 is YFSETQ. CDR3: CASSLDASAGSPLHF. CDR3 nucleotides: TGCGCCAGCAGCTTGGACGCCTCTGCAGGTTCACCCCTCCACTTT. Combining the CDR3 with reference TRBV5-1 and TRBJ1-6 gives the whole variable domain KAGVTQTPRYLIKTRGQQVTLSCSPISGHRSVSWYQQTPGQGLQFLFEYFSETQRNKGNFPGRFSGRQFSNSRSEMNVSTLELGDSALYLCASSLDASAGSPLHFGNGTRLTVT.

Here the CDR3 DNA reads TGTGCCAGCAGCCAAAGGGAAGCTAGCGGGAGCTATGAGCAGTTCTTC. It encodes CASSQREASGSYEQFF. V gene TRBV11-1 combines with J gene TRBJ2-1, with 10 bases matching TRBD2. V was clipped by 5 bases and J by 8 bases; unmatched bases: 12. The CDR3 is 16 residues long. In germline, CDR1 is SGHAT, CDR2 FQDESV (reference sequence).

This chain joins TRBV6-5 and TRBJ1-5; D unresolved. CDR1 MNHEY and CDR2 SVGAGI come from the germline V gene. V was trimmed by 4 bases and J by 2 bases, leaving 12 bases between them. The CDR3 is made up of 15 amino acids. CDR3 in amino acids: CASSWGAGGNQPQHF. CDR3 in DNA: TGTGCCAGCAGTTGGGGAGCCGGTGGCAATCAGCCCCAGCATTTT.

This clone was detected only a few times. In the same sample, other DNA sequences code for this CDR3. The chain uses TRBV7-2 and TRBJ2-7, with 11 bases lining up with TRBD2. Germline V lookup: CDR1 SGHTA, CDR2 FQGNSA. The CDR3 consists of 14 residues. The J segment lost 3 bases and the V segment lost 3 bases, leaving 1 base of the junction unmatched. The CDR3 here is CASSFSGRDYEQYF. The CDR3, as DNA: TGTGCCAGCAGCTTTAGCGGGAGGGACTACGAGCAGTACTTC.

The chain links TRBV6-5 to TRBJ1-1; 12 bases agree with TRBD1. Germline CDR1 and CDR2: MNHEY and SVGAGI. Trimming removed 0 bases from V and 10 bases from J; junction bases left unmatched: 6. The CDR3 covers 15 residues. The CDR3 spells CASSYSGQGARGAFF. The DNA of the CDR3 is TGTGCCAGCAGTTACTCGGGACAGGGGGCGCGGGGAGCTTTCTTT.